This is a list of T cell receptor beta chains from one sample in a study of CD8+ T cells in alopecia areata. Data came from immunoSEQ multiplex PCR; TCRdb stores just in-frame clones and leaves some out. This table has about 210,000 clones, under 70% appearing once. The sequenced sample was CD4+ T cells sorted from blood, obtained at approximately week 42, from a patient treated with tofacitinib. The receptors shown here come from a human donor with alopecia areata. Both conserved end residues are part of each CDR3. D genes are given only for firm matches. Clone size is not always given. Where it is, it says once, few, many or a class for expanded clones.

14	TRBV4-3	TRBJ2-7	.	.	CASSHALNSYEQYF	TGCGCCAGCAGCCACGCATTGAACTCCTACGAGCAGTACTTC
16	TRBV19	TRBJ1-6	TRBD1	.	CASKRDRGKENSPLHF	TGTGCCAGTAAAAGGGACAGGGGAAAAGAAAATTCACCCCTCCACTTT
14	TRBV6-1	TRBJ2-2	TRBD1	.	CASSVDRGTGELFF	TGTGCCAGCAGTGTGGACAGGGGCACCGGGGAGCTGTTTTTT
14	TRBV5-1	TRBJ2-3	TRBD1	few	CASTDREYTDTQYF	TGCGCCAGCACAGACAGGGAGTACACAGATACGCAGTATTTT
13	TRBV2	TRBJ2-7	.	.	CASSDRTAPEQYF	TGTGCCAGCAGTGATCGTACCGCCCCCGAGCAGTACTTC
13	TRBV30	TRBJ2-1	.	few	CAWSWQVGNEQFF	TGTGCCTGGAGTTGGCAGGTGGGAAATGAGCAGTTCTTC
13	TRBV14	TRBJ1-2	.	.	CASSQGRNYGYTF	TGTGCCAGCAGCCAAGGACGAAACTATGGCTACACCTTC
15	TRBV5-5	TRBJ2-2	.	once	CASSFLSGGGGELFF	TGTGCCAGCAGCTTTCTGAGCGGAGGAGGCGGGGAGCTGTTTTTT
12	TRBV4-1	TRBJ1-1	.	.	CASSHRGTEAFF	TGCGCCAGCAGCCATAGAGGGACTGAAGCTTTCTTT
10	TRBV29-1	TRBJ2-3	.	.	CSVSEGTQYF	TGCAGCGTTTCGGAGGGAACGCAGTATTTT
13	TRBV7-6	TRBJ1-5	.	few	CASSLESSQPQHF	TGTGCCAGCAGCTTAGAATCGAGCCAGCCCCAGCATTTT
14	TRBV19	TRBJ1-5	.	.	CASSRGNSRTAQHF	TGTGCCAGTAGTAGGGGGAACAGCCGTACGGCCCAGCATTTT
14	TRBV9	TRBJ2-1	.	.	CASSKGTLDNEQFF	TGTGCCAGCAGTAAAGGGACACTTGACAATGAGCAGTTCTTC
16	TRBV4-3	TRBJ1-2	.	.	CASSQAYSGANYGYTF	TGCGCCAGCAGCCAGGCATACAGTGGAGCTAACTATGGCTACACCTTC
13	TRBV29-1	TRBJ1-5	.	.	CSVAAEDGRPQHF	TGCAGCGTTGCGGCAGAGGACGGGCGACCCCAGCATTTT
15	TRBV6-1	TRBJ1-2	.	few	CASSEAWAAGYGYTF	TGTGCCAGCAGTGAAGCTTGGGCCGCGGGGTATGGCTACACCTTC
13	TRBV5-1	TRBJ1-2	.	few	CASSLRSGDGYTF	TGCGCCAGCAGCTTGCGCAGCGGGGACGGCTACACCTTC
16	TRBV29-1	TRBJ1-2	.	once	CSVEDLELRRGRGYTF	TGCAGCGTTGAAGATCTGGAGCTGAGGAGGGGACGCGGCTACACCTTC
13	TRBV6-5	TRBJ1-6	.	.	CASNQGSNSPLHF	TGTGCCAGCAACCAAGGGAGTAATTCACCCCTCCACTTT
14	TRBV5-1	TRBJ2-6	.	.	CASSLTPGANVLTF	TGCGCCAGCAGCTTGACACCTGGGGCCAACGTCCTGACTTTC
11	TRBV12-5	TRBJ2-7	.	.	CASGSSYEQYF	TGTGCTAGTGGTTCCTCCTACGAGCAGTACTTC
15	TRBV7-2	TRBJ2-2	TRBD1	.	CASSRDRTNTGELFF	TGTGCCAGCAGCAGGGACAGGACGAACACCGGGGAGCTGTTTTTT
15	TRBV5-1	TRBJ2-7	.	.	CASSTGQTSSYEQYF	TGCGCCAGCAGCACTGGACAGACCAGCTCCTACGAGCAGTACTTC
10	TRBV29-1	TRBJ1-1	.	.	CSATVTEAFF	TGCAGCGCGACGGTCACTGAAGCTTTCTTT
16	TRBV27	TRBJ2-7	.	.	CASSSRQAQGMDEQYF	TGTGCCAGCAGTTCCCGACAGGCCCAAGGGATGGACGAGCAGTACTTC
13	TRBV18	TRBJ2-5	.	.	CASSPRPRETQYF	TGTGCCAGCTCACCCCGACCCCGGGAGACCCAGTACTTC
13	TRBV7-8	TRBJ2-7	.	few	CASSLAQGYEQYF	TGTGCCAGCAGCTTAGCTCAGGGCTACGAGCAGTACTTC
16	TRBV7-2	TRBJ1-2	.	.	CASREYGTQGNYGYTF	TGTGCCAGCAGGGAATACGGGACGCAGGGGAACTATGGCTACACCTTC
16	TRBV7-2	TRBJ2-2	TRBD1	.	CASSTRDRAISGELFF	TGTGCCAGCAGCACCCGGGACAGGGCTATCTCCGGGGAGCTGTTTTTT
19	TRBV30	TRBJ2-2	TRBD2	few	CAWSVEISLAGGLTGELFF	TGTGCCTGGAGTGTAGAAATTAGCCTAGCGGGGGGACTAACCGGGGAGCTGTTTTTT
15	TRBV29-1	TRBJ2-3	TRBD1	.	CSVGSGGSRSHTQYF	TGCAGCGTGGGGTCAGGGGGCTCCCGCTCTCATACGCAGTATTTT
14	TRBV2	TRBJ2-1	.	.	CASNGAGARDEQFF	TGTGCCAGCAACGGGGCAGGGGCGCGGGATGAGCAGTTCTTC
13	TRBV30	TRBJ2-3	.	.	CAWSVRISDTQYF	TGTGCCTGGAGTGTTAGGATATCAGATACGCAGTATTTT
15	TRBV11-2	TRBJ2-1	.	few	CASSLVPGYYNEQFF	TGTGCCAGCAGCTTAGTTCCAGGGTACTACAATGAGCAGTTCTTC
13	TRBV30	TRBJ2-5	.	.	CAWSAPGRETQYF	TGTGCCTGGAGTGCTCCAGGTCGCGAGACCCAGTACTTC
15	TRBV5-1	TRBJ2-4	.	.	CASSLAGTPRDIQYF	TGCGCCAGCAGCTTGGCCGGGACACCGAGGGACATTCAGTACTTC
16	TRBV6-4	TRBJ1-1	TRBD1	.	CASSYKPGQGIAEAFF	TGTGCCAGCAGTTATAAACCGGGACAGGGGATAGCTGAAGCTTTCTTT
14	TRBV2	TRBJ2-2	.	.	CASSLDLNTGELFF	TGTGCCAGCAGTCTCGACCTCAACACCGGGGAGCTGTTTTTT
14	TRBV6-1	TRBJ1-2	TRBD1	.	CASSARQGTTGYTF	TGTGCCAGCAGCGCCCGACAGGGGACAACTGGCTACACCTTC
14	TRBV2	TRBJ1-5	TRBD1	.	CASSDDRARQPQHF	TGTGCCAGCAGCGATGACAGGGCGAGGCAGCCCCAGCATTTT
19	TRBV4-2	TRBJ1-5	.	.	CASSQAAGGRIGSNQPQHF	TGTGCCAGCAGCCAAGCGGCGGGGGGGCGCATTGGGAGCAATCAGCCCCAGCATTTT
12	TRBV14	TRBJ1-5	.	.	CASSLRDQPQHF	TGTGCCAGCAGCCTCAGAGATCAGCCCCAGCATTTT
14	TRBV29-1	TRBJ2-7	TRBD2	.	CSPGLGRGAGEQYF	TGCAGCCCTGGCCTGGGGCGGGGGGCCGGCGAGCAGTACTTC
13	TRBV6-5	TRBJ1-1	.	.	CASRPTGNTEAFF	TGTGCCAGCAGGCCAACAGGGAACACTGAAGCTTTCTTT
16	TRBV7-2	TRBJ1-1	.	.	CASSLFRVLGGTEAFF	TGTGCCAGCAGCTTATTCAGGGTCTTAGGGGGCACTGAAGCTTTCTTT
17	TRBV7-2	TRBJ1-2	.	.	CASSLDTSRTPFYGYTF	TGTGCCAGCAGCTTAGATACAAGCAGGACCCCTTTTTATGGCTACACCTTC
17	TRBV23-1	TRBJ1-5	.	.	CASSGQGQKIFFQPQHF	TGCGCCAGCAGCGGCCAAGGACAGAAAATTTTCTTTCAGCCCCAGCATTTT
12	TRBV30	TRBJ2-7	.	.	CAWRQRSYEQYF	TGTGCCTGGCGACAGCGTTCCTACGAGCAGTACTTC